The entry below describes one T cell receptor (beta chain). Its antigen is undetermined. An end of the junction does not agree with germline; a read error may underlie this. The record originates from a study of T cells in Graves' hyperthyroidism and ophthalmopathy. Ophthalmopathy patients had Clinical Activity Score at least 3, NOSPECS grade at least 4, duration under 3 months. The study left out patients who had uncontrolled infection, other autoimmune disease, pregnancy or lactation. The CDR3 has 14 residues. Germline V gene lookup returns CDR1 SGHKS and CDR2 YYEKEE (reference sequence). Regarding the study as a whole: Ophthalmopathy was told apart from stable hyperthyroidism by a 13 V-J model. Among thyroid clonotypes expanded above 0.001, most also appeared in blood.

Amplified TCR beta CDR3 regions derived from RNA transcripts. The TCR CDR3 first-round RT-PCR relied on the HTBI primer set. TCRdb reanalysed the multiplex PCR reads using MiXCR and keeps one entry per CDR3 protein. The table records tens of thousands of distinct CDR3 sequences, about 50% of them present only once. The clonotype originates from a woman in her twenties or thirties with Graves' ophthalmopathy. V gene TRBV5-5 combines with J gene TRBJ1-5; D unresolved. Sequencing was performed on blood. The CDR3 here is CASSRTHSNRPQHF. CDR3 DNA: TGTGCCAGCAGCCGTACCCATAGCAATCGGCCCCAGCATTTT.